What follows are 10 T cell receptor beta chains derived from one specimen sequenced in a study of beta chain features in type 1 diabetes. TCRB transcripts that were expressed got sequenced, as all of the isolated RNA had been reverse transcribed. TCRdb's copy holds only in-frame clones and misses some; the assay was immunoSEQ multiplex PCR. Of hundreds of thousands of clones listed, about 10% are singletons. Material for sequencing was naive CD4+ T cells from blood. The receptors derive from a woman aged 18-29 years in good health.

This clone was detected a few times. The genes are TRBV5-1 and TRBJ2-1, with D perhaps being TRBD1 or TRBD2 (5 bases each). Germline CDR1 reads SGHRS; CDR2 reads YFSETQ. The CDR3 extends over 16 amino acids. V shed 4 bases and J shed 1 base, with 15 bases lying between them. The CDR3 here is CASSGLGALSYNEQFF. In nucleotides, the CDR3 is TGCGCCAGCAGCGGACTCGGGGCTCTGTCCTACAATGAGCAGTTCTTC.

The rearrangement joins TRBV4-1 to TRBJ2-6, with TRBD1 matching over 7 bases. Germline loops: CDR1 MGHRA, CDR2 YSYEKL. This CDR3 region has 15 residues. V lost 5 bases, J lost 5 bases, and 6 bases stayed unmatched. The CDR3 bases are TGCGCCAGCAGCGGGGACAGTAGCAGGGCCAACGTCCTGACTTTC. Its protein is CASSGDSSRANVLTF.

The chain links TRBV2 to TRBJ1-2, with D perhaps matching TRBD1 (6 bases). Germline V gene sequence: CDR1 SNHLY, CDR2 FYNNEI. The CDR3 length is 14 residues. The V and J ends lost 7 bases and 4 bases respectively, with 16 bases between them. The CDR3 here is CASNAGVLSYGYTF. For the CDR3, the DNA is TGTGCCAGCAACGCAGGGGTCCTCTCCTATGGCTACACCTTC.

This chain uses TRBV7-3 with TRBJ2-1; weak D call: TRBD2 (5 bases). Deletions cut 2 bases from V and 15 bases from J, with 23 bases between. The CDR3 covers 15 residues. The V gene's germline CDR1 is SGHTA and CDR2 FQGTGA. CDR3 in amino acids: CASSLGASPEYVPFF. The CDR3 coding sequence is TGTGCCAGCAGCTTAGGAGCTAGCCCGGAGTATGTTCCGTTCTTC.

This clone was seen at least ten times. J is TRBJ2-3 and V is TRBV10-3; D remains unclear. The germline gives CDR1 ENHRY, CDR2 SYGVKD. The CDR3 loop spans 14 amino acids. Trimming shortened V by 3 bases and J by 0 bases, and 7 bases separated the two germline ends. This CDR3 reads CAISDGLSTDTQYF. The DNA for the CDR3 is TGTGCCATCAGTGACGGGCTAAGCACAGATACGCAGTATTTT.

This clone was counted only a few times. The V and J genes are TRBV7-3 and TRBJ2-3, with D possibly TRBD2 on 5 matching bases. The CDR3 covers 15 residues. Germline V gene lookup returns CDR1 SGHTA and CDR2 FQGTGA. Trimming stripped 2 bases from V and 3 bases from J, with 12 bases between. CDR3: CASSLFSSGTDTQYF. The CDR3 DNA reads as TGTGCCAGCAGCTTATTTTCAAGCGGTACAGATACGCAGTATTTT.

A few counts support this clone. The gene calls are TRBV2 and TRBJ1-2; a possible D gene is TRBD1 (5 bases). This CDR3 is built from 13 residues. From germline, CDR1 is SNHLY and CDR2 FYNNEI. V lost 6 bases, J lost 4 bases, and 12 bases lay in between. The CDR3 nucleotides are TGTGCCAGCAGGGCGGGGGAGACCTATGGCTACACCTTC. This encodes CASRAGETYGYTF.

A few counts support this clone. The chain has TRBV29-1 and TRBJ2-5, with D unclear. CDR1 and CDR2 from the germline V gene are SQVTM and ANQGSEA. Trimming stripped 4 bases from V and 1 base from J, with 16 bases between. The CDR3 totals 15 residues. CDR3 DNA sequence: TGCAGCGTTGGTACCACGATGGGCATCCAAGAGACCCAGTACTTC. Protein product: CSVGTTMGIQETQYF.

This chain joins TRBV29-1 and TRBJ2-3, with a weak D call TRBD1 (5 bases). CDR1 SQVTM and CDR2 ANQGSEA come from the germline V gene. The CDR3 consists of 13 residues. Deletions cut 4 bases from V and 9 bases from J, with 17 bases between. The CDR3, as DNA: TGCAGCGTTGGGGCCAGGGCCAGTGTCACGCAGTATTTT. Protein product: CSVGARASVTQYF.

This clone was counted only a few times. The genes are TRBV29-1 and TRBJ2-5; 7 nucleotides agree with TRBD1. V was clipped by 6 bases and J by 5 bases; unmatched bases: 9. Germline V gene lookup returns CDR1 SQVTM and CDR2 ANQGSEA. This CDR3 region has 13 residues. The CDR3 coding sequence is TGCAGCGTACGCAGGGGGACCGGGGAGACCCAGTACTTC. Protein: CSVRRGTGETQYF.